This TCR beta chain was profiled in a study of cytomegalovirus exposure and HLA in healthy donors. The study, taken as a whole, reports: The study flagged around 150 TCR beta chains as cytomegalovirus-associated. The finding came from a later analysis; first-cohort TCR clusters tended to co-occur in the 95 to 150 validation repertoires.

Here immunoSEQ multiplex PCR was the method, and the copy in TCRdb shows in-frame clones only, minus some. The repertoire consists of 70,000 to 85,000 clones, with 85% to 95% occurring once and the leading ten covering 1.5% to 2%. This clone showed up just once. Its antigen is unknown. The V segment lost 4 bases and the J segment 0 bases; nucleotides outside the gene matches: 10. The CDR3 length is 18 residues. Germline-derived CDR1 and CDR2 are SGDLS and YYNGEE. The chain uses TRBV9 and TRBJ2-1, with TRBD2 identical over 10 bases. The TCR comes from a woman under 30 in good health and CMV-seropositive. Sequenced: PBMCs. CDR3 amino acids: CASSFRLAGVASYNEQFF. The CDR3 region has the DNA TGTGCCAGCAGCTTCCGGCTAGCGGGGGTTGCCTCCTACAATGAGCAGTTCTTC.